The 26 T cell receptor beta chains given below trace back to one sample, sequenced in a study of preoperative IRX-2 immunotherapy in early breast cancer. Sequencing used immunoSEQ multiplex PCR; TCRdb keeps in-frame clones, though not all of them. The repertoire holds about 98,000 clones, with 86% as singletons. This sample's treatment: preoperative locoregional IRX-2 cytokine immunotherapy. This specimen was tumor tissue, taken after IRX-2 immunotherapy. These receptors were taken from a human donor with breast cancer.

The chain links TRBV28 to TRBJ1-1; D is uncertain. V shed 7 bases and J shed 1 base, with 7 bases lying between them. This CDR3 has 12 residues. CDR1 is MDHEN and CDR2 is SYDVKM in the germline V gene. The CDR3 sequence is CASKEGNTEAFF. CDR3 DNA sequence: TGTGCCAGCAAAGAGGGGAACACTGAAGCTTTCTTT.

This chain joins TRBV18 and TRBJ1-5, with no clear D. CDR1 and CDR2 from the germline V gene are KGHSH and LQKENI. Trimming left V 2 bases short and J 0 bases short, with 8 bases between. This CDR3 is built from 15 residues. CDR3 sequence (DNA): TGTGCCAGCTCACCAATGGGTTATAGCAATCAGCCCCAGCATTTT. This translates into CASSPMGYSNQPQHF.

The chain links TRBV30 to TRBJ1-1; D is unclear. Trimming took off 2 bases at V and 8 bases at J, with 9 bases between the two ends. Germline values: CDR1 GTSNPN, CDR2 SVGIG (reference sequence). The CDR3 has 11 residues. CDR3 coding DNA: TGTGCCTGGAGTACGCAATACGAAGCTTTCTTT. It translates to CAWSTQYEAFF. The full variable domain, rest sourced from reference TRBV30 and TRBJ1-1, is SQTIHQWPATLVQPVGSPLSLECTVEGTSNPNLYWYRQAAGRGLQLLFYSVGIGQISSEVPQNLSASRPQDRQFILSSKKLLLSDSGFYLCAWSTQYEAFFGQGTRLTVV.

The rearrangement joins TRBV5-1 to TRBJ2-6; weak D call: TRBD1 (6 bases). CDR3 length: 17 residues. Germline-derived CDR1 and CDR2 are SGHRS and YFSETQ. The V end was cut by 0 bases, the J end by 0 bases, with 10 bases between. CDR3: CASSLEWDTSGANVLTF. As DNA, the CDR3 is TGCGCCAGCAGCTTGGAGTGGGACACCTCTGGGGCCAACGTCCTGACTTTC.

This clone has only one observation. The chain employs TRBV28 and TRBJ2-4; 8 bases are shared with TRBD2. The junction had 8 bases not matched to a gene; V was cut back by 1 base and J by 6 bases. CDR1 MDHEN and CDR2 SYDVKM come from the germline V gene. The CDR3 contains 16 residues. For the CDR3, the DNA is TGTGCCAGCAGTTTATTGATCGGGAGGGGAGGAAACATTCAGTACTTC. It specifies CASSLLIGRGGNIQYF.

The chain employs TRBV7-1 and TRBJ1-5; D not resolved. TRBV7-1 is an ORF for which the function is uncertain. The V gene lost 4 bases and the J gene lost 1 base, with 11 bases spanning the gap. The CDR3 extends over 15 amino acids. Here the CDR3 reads CASSLAERSNQPQHF. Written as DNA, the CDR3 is TGTGCCAGCAGCTTGGCCGAGAGGAGCAATCAGCCCCAGCATTTT.

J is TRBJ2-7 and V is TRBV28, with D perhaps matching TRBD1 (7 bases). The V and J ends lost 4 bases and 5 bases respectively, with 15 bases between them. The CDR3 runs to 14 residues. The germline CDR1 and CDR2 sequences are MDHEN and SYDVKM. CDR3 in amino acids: CASSSSDRVNEQYF. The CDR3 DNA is TGTGCCAGCAGTTCTAGCGACAGGGTGAACGAGCAGTACTTC.

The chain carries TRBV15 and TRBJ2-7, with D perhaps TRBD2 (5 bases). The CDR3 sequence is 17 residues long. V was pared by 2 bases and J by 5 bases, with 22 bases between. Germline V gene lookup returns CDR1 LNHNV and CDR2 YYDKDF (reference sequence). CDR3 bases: TGTGCCACCAGCAGACCCCGTAGCGTTTTACCTCCTAACGAGCAGTACTTC. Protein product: CATSRPRSVLPPNEQYF.

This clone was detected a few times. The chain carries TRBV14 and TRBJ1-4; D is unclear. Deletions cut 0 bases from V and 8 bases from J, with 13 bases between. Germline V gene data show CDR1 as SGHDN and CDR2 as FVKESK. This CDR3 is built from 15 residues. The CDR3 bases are TGTGCCAGCAGCCAAGACGGCAGAGGAAGAGAAAAACTGTTTTTT. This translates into CASSQDGRGREKLFF. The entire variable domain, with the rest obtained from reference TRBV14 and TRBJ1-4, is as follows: EAGVTQFPSHSVIEKGQTVTLRCDPISGHDNLYWYRRVMGKEIKFLLHFVKESKQDESGMPNNRFLAERTGGTYSTLKVQPAELEDSGVYFCASSQDGRGREKLFFGSGTQLSVL.

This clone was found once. As DNA, the CDR3 is TGCAGCGCCGCGACAGGCAACAATCAGCCCCAGCATTTT. This gives the protein CSAATGNNQPQHF. The genes are TRBV29-1 and TRBJ1-5; possible D gene TRBD1, 6 bases. The CDR3 consists of 13 residues. In germline, CDR1 is SQVTM, CDR2 ANQGSEA. Trimming removed 7 bases at V and 3 bases at J, with 13 bases between. Supplemented by reference TRBV29-1 and TRBJ1-5, the full variable domain reads SAVISQKPSRDICQRGTSLTIQCQVDSQVTMMFWYRQQPGQSLTLIATANQGSEATYESGFVIDKFPISRPNLTFSTLTVSNMSPEDSSIYLCSAATGNNQPQHFGDGTRLSIL.

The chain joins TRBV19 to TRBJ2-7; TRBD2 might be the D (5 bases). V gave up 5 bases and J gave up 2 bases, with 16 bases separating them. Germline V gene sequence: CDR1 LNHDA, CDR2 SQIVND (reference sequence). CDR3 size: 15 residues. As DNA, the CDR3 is TGTGCCAGTAGTGCGTTGGACGAGGGAGCCTACGAGCAGTACTTC. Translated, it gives CASSALDEGAYEQYF.

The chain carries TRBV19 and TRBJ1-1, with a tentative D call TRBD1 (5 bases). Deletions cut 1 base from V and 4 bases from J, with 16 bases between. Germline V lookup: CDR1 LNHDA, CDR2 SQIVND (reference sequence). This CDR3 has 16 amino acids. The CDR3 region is CASSIAGGWTATEAFF. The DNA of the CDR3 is TGTGCCAGTAGTATAGCCGGGGGGTGGACGGCCACTGAAGCTTTCTTT.

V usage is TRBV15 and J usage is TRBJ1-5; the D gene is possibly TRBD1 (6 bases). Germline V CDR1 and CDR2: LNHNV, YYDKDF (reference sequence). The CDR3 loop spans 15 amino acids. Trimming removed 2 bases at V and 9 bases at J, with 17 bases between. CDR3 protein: CATSRSQGPGMPQHF. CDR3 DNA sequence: TGTGCCACCAGCAGATCACAGGGACCGGGAATGCCCCAGCATTTT.

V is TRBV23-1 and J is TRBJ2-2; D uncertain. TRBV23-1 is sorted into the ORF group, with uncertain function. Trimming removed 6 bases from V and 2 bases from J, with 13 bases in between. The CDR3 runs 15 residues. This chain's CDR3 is CASSQVELNTGELFF. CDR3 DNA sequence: TGCGCCAGCAGCCAAGTTGAGCTAAACACCGGGGAGCTGTTTTTT.

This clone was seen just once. CDR3 nucleotide sequence: TGCGCCAGCAGCTTGGAGGGGGCTGTGAATCAGCCCCAGCATTTT. It is translated as CASSLEGAVNQPQHF. V and J are TRBV5-1 and TRBJ1-5; TRBD1 matches 7 bases. The CDR3 loop spans 15 amino acids. Germline V lookup: CDR1 SGHRS, CDR2 YFSETQ. V shed 0 bases and J 4 bases; nucleotides not matched to a gene: 4.

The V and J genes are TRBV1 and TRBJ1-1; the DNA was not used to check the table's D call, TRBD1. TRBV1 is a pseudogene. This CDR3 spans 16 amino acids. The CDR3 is CASSQDYPGTDTEAFF. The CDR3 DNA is TGCGCCAGCAGCCAAGATTACCCCGGGACAGACACTGAAGCTTTCTTT.

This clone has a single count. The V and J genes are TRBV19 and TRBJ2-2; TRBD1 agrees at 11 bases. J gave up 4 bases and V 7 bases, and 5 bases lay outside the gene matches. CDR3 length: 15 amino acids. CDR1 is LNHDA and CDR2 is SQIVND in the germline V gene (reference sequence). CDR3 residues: CASTRTGGGTGELFF. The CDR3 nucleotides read TGTGCCAGTACTAGGACAGGGGGCGGCACCGGGGAGCTGTTTTTT.

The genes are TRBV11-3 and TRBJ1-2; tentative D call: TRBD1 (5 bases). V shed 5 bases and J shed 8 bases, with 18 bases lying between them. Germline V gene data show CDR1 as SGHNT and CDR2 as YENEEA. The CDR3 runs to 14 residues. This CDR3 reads CASSAAGAPGGYTF. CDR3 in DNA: TGTGCCAGCAGCGCGGCCGGGGCCCCTGGGGGCTACACCTTC.

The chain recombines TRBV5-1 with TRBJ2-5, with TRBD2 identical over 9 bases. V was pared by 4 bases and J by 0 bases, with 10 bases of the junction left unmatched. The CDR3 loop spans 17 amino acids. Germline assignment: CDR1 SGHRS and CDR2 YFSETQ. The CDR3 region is CASSPGGSGSHQETQYF. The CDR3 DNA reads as TGCGCCAGCAGCCCAGGGGGTAGCGGGAGTCACCAAGAGACCCAGTACTTC. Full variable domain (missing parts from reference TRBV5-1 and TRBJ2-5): KAGVTQTPRYLIKTRGQQVTLSCSPISGHRSVSWYQQTPGQGLQFLFEYFSETQRNKGNFPGRFSGRQFSNSRSEMNVSTLELGDSALYLCASSPGGSGSHQETQYFGPGTRLLVL.

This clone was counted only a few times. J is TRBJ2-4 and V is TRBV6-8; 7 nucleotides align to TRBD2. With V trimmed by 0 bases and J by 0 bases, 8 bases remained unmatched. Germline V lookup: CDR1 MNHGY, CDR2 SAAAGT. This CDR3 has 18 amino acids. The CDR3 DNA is TGTGCCAGCAGTTACTCAACAGGCGGGGGAATAGCCAAAAACATTCAGTACTTC. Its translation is CASSYSTGGGIAKNIQYF.

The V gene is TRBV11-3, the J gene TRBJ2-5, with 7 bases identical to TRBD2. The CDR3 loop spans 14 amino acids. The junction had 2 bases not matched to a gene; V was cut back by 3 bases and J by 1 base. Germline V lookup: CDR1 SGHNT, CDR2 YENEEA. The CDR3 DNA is TGTGCCAGCAGCTTGCCGGGGGGCCAAGAGACCCAGTACTTC. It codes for CASSLPGGQETQYF.

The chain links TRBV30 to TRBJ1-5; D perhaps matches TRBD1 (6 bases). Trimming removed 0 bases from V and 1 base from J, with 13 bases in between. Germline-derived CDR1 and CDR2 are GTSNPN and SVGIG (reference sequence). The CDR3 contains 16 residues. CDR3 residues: CAWSVQRGASNQPQHF. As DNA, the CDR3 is TGTGCCTGGAGTGTACAGCGGGGGGCAAGCAATCAGCCCCAGCATTTT.

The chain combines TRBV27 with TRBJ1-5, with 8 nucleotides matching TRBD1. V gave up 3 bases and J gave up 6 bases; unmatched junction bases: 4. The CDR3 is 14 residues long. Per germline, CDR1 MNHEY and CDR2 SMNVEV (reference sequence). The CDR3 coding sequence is TGTGCCAGCAGTTTGGACAGGGTCCGTCAGCCCCAGCATTTT. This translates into CASSLDRVRQPQHF.

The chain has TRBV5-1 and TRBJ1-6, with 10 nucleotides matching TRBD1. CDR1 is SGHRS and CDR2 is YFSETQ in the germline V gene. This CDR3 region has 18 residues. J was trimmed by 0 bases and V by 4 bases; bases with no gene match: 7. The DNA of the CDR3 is TGCGCCAGCAGCGACAGACAGGGGGCCAGCTCCTATAATTCACCCCTCCACTTT. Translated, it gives CASSDRQGASSYNSPLHF.

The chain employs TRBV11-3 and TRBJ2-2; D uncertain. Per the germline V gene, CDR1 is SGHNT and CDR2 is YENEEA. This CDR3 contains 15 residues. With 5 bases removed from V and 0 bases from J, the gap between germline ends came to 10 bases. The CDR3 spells CASSLKTANTGELFF. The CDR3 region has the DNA TGTGCCAGCAGCCTCAAGACCGCGAACACCGGGGAGCTGTTTTTT.

The CDR3 bases are TGTGCCACCAGCAGCCGTCGGGGGCGTAGAGATGAGCAGTTCTTC. The encoded protein is CATSSRRGRRDEQFF. The chain links TRBV15 to TRBJ2-1, with D perhaps assigned TRBD1 or TRBD2 (6 bases each). Germline lookup yields CDR1 LNHNV and CDR2 YYDKDF (reference sequence). CDR3 length equals 15 residues. Trimming pared 3 bases from V and 8 bases from J, leaving 17 bases between.